This is a list of T cell receptor beta chains from one sample in a study of PD-1 blockade in classical Hodgkin lymphoma. Measured with immunoSEQ multiplex PCR; TCRdb has only the in-frame clones, and not every one. The sample has roughly 96,000 clones, roughly 89% seen once; the top ten hold 9.5% to 12%. Sequences were derived from peripheral blood mononuclear cells (PBMCs), sampled before the second cycle of nivolumab. The source is a human donor with classical Hodgkin lymphoma. Each CDR3 is given with its conserved first and last residue. D genes are given only for firm matches. Part of the rows lack a size; the others show once, few, many or a class for expanded clones.

d_call: TRBD2; j_call: TRBJ2-1; v_call: TRBV7-8; clone_size: .; cdr3_nt: TGTGCCAGCAGCTTAGACGAACTAGCGGGATACAATGAGCAGTTCTTC; cdr3_aa: CASSLDELAGYNEQFF
d_call: .; j_call: TRBJ1-1; v_call: TRBV4-2; clone_size: .; cdr3_nt: TGTGCCAGCAGCCAGGGAGGAGCCGGGACATGGGGTCGGGTCACTGAAGCTTTCTTT; cdr3_aa: CASSQGGAGTWGRVTEAFF
d_call: TRBD1; j_call: TRBJ2-1; v_call: TRBV27; clone_size: .; cdr3_nt: TGTGCCAGCCAAGCATCGGGACAGGGTCAATACAATGAGCAGTTCTTC; cdr3_aa: CASQASGQGQYNEQFF
d_call: .; j_call: TRBJ2-5; v_call: TRBV20-1; clone_size: .; cdr3_nt: TGCAGTGCTAGTGGTCCCGGGACCCAGTACTTC; cdr3_aa: CSASGPGTQYF
d_call: .; j_call: TRBJ1-1; v_call: TRBV19; clone_size: .; cdr3_nt: TGTGCCAGTAAGACACGGCGGGACACTGAAGCTTTCTTT; cdr3_aa: CASKTRRDTEAFF
d_call: TRBD1; j_call: TRBJ2-3; v_call: TRBV19; clone_size: .; cdr3_nt: TGTGCCAGTCAGCGGACAGGACCTAGCACAGATACGCAGTATTTT; cdr3_aa: CASQRTGPSTDTQYF
d_call: .; j_call: TRBJ1-5; v_call: TRBV11-2; clone_size: .; cdr3_nt: TGTGCCAGCAGCTTCAGGCCCAATCAGCCCCAGCATTTT; cdr3_aa: CASSFRPNQPQHF
d_call: .; j_call: TRBJ2-1; v_call: TRBV9; clone_size: once; cdr3_nt: TGTGCCAGCAGCGTCACACTCTTGACTAGTCTTTTTGAGCAGTTCTTC; cdr3_aa: CASSVTLLTSLFEQFF
d_call: .; j_call: TRBJ2-5; v_call: TRBV6-5; clone_size: .; cdr3_nt: TGTGCCAGCGGAAGTGAGACCCAGTACTTC; cdr3_aa: CASGSETQYF
d_call: .; j_call: TRBJ2-5; v_call: TRBV15; clone_size: .; cdr3_nt: TGTGCCACCAGCAGGCTGCAAGAGACCCAGTACTTC; cdr3_aa: CATSRLQETQYF
d_call: TRBD2; j_call: TRBJ2-1; v_call: TRBV7-7; clone_size: .; cdr3_nt: TGTGCCAGCAGCTTTGGACTAGCGGAGTCAGATGAGCAGTTCTTC; cdr3_aa: CASSFGLAESDEQFF
d_call: TRBD2; j_call: TRBJ2-1; v_call: TRBV15; clone_size: .; cdr3_nt: TGTGCCACCAGACAGCTAGCGGGTCTCGAGAATGAGCAGTTCTTC; cdr3_aa: CATRQLAGLENEQFF
d_call: TRBD1; j_call: TRBJ2-7; v_call: TRBV28; clone_size: .; cdr3_nt: TGTGCCAGCAGTTTAACCGGACAGGGTTCAGACGAGCAGTACTTC; cdr3_aa: CASSLTGQGSDEQYF
d_call: .; j_call: TRBJ2-5; v_call: TRBV27; clone_size: .; cdr3_nt: TGTGCCAGCAGTCTCATCATTGGGGGCCAAGAGACCCAGTACTTC; cdr3_aa: CASSLIIGGQETQYF
d_call: .; j_call: TRBJ2-7; v_call: TRBV5-1; clone_size: .; cdr3_nt: TGCGCCAGCTCCCTAGGTGTGGGAAGTGCCTACGAGCAGTACTTC; cdr3_aa: CASSLGVGSAYEQYF
d_call: .; j_call: TRBJ1-2; v_call: TRBV7-2; clone_size: .; cdr3_nt: TGTGCCAGCAGCCCATATCCCAGGGACTATGGCTACACCTTC; cdr3_aa: CASSPYPRDYGYTF
d_call: .; j_call: TRBJ2-7; v_call: TRBV13; clone_size: .; cdr3_nt: TGTGCCAGCAGCTCCCAGGGAGGAGCCAGAGGCTACGAGCAGTACTTC; cdr3_aa: CASSSQGGARGYEQYF
d_call: .; j_call: TRBJ1-5; v_call: TRBV5-1; clone_size: .; cdr3_nt: TGCGCCAGCAGCCAGTCGGGTAATAGCAATCAGCCCCAGCATTTT; cdr3_aa: CASSQSGNSNQPQHF
d_call: .; j_call: TRBJ1-6; v_call: TRBV19; clone_size: .; cdr3_nt: TGTGCCAGCGCGAAAACTCAGATCCCTAATTCACCCCTCCACTTT; cdr3_aa: CASAKTQIPNSPLHF
d_call: .; j_call: TRBJ2-3; v_call: TRBV7-9; clone_size: once; cdr3_nt: TGTGCCAGCAGCTTTTTGGGGGGATCCACAGATACGCAGTATTTT; cdr3_aa: CASSFLGGSTDTQYF
d_call: TRBD2; j_call: TRBJ2-3; v_call: TRBV4-2; clone_size: .; cdr3_nt: TGTGCCAGCAGCCAAGTAGAAGGGAGGGGCGATACGCAGTATTTT; cdr3_aa: CASSQVEGRGDTQYF
d_call: .; j_call: TRBJ2-3; v_call: TRBV6-1; clone_size: .; cdr3_nt: TGTGCCAGCAGTGGCACTAGGGATACGCAGTATTTT; cdr3_aa: CASSGTRDTQYF
d_call: .; j_call: TRBJ2-7; v_call: TRBV7-9; clone_size: once; cdr3_nt: TGTGCCAGCAGCTTACCCCCGGCAGAGGGAGAGCAGTACTTC; cdr3_aa: CASSLPPAEGEQYF
d_call: TRBD1; j_call: TRBJ1-1; v_call: TRBV5-1; clone_size: .; cdr3_nt: TGCGCCAGCAGCTTGTCAGGGGGGACTGAAGCTTTCTTT; cdr3_aa: CASSLSGGTEAFF
d_call: TRBD2; j_call: TRBJ2-5; v_call: TRBV10-3; clone_size: .; cdr3_nt: TGTGCCATCGGTCAACTAGCGGGAGCGTCGGAGACCCAGTACTTC; cdr3_aa: CAIGQLAGASETQYF
d_call: TRBD1; j_call: TRBJ2-2; v_call: TRBV11-3; clone_size: once; cdr3_nt: TGTGCCAGCAGCCCCCGGACAGGGGGGGACGGGGAGCTGTTTTTT; cdr3_aa: CASSPRTGGDGELFF
d_call: TRBD1; j_call: TRBJ2-3; v_call: TRBV4-1; clone_size: once; cdr3_nt: TGCGCCAGCAGCCCCACACAGGGGAACGCAGATACGCAGTATTTT; cdr3_aa: CASSPTQGNADTQYF
d_call: TRBD2; j_call: TRBJ2-1; v_call: TRBV7-7; clone_size: .; cdr3_nt: TGTGCCAGCAGCCCTACTAGCGGGCCTTCCTACAATGAGCAGTTCTTC; cdr3_aa: CASSPTSGPSYNEQFF
d_call: .; j_call: TRBJ1-6; v_call: TRBV7-9; clone_size: .; cdr3_nt: TGTGCCAGCAGCTTCGCCACAGGGTTGGGAAGCTCCTATAATTCACCCCTCCACTTT; cdr3_aa: CASSFATGLGSSYNSPLHF
d_call: .; j_call: TRBJ2-7; v_call: TRBV19; clone_size: .; cdr3_nt: TGTGCCAGTAGTATAGGGGCGGAGCAGTACTTC; cdr3_aa: CASSIGAEQYF
d_call: .; j_call: TRBJ2-7; v_call: TRBV28; clone_size: .; cdr3_nt: TGTGCCAGCAGTTACCCAGGGGGGGTGTACGAGCAGTACTTC; cdr3_aa: CASSYPGGVYEQYF
d_call: TRBD2; j_call: TRBJ2-3; v_call: TRBV2; clone_size: .; cdr3_nt: TGTGCCAGCAAAGGAGGGACTAGCGTGGATACGCAGTATTTT; cdr3_aa: CASKGGTSVDTQYF
d_call: TRBD2; j_call: TRBJ2-7; v_call: TRBV19; clone_size: .; cdr3_nt: TGTGCCAGTAGTCCCGGACTAGGCTTGTACGAGCAGTACTTC; cdr3_aa: CASSPGLGLYEQYF
d_call: .; j_call: TRBJ2-2; v_call: TRBV18; clone_size: once; cdr3_nt: TGTGCCAGCTCACCACGTTCTGCCGGCGGCACCGGGGAGCTGTTTTTT; cdr3_aa: CASSPRSAGGTGELFF
d_call: .; j_call: TRBJ2-1; v_call: TRBV7-3; clone_size: .; cdr3_nt: TGTGCCAGCAGCTTAGGGTACTCCAACAATGAGCAGTTCTTC; cdr3_aa: CASSLGYSNNEQFF
d_call: TRBD2; j_call: TRBJ2-1; v_call: TRBV7-9; clone_size: .; cdr3_nt: TGTGCCAGCAGCCCCGGTGCTAGCGGGGCCTACAATGAGCAGTTCTTC; cdr3_aa: CASSPGASGAYNEQFF
d_call: .; j_call: TRBJ1-5; v_call: TRBV19; clone_size: .; cdr3_nt: TGTGCCAGTGCACCGGGACTTCGGAGCAATCAGCCCCAGCATTTT; cdr3_aa: CASAPGLRSNQPQHF
d_call: TRBD1; j_call: TRBJ2-4; v_call: TRBV25-1; clone_size: .; cdr3_nt: TGTGCCAGCATAGGGCGGGACAGGGGAAAAAACATTCAGTACTTC; cdr3_aa: CASIGRDRGKNIQYF
d_call: TRBD1; j_call: TRBJ2-7; v_call: TRBV4-1; clone_size: .; cdr3_nt: TGCGCCAGCAGCCAAGAGGGACAGGGAGCGTACTACGAGCAGTACTTC; cdr3_aa: CASSQEGQGAYYEQYF
d_call: .; j_call: TRBJ2-7; v_call: TRBV11-1; clone_size: .; cdr3_nt: TGTGCCAGCAGCCCAACAGTCACCTACGAGCAGTACTTC; cdr3_aa: CASSPTVTYEQYF
d_call: TRBD1; j_call: TRBJ1-1; v_call: TRBV28; clone_size: few; cdr3_nt: TGTGCCAGCAGTTGGACAGGGGCTGAAGCTTTCTTT; cdr3_aa: CASSWTGAEAFF
d_call: .; j_call: TRBJ2-5; v_call: TRBV10-2; clone_size: few; cdr3_nt: TGCGCCAGTGGGGCAGCGCTGTGGGAGACCCAGTACTTC; cdr3_aa: CASGAALWETQYF
d_call: .; j_call: TRBJ1-6; v_call: TRBV5-8; clone_size: .; cdr3_nt: TGTGCCAGCAGCTTGTTTCCGGGGCCCAACCGTTATAATTCACCCCTCCACTTT; cdr3_aa: CASSLFPGPNRYNSPLHF
d_call: .; j_call: TRBJ2-2; v_call: TRBV6-5; clone_size: .; cdr3_nt: TGTGCCAGCAGTTACTTTGGCCCCGGGGAGCTGTTTTTT; cdr3_aa: CASSYFGPGELFF
d_call: TRBD2; j_call: TRBJ2-3; v_call: TRBV11-2; clone_size: .; cdr3_nt: TGTGCCAGCAGCATTAGCGGGAGAGTCGGAGATACGCAGTATTTT; cdr3_aa: CASSISGRVGDTQYF
d_call: .; j_call: TRBJ1-1; v_call: TRBV6-6; clone_size: .; cdr3_nt: TGTGCCAGCAGTGTAACAGGGATGGCAACTTTCTTT; cdr3_aa: CASSVTGMATFF
d_call: .; j_call: TRBJ2-1; v_call: TRBV9; clone_size: .; cdr3_nt: TGTGCCAGCAGCGTAGAAGGGGCGCTGGTCAATGAGCAGTTCTTC; cdr3_aa: CASSVEGALVNEQFF
d_call: .; j_call: TRBJ1-6; v_call: TRBV19; clone_size: once; cdr3_nt: TGTGCCAGTAGTCTGGACGGCCTGAGCTCCTATAATTCACCCCTCCACTTT; cdr3_aa: CASSLDGLSSYNSPLHF
d_call: TRBD2; j_call: TRBJ2-2; v_call: TRBV10-1; clone_size: .; cdr3_nt: TGCGCCAACAGCGGGACTAGCGGGGGGAACACCGGGGAGCTGTTTTTT; cdr3_aa: CANSGTSGGNTGELFF
d_call: TRBD1; j_call: TRBJ1-1; v_call: TRBV10-3; clone_size: few; cdr3_nt: TGTGCCATTACCGGGACAGGGCGAGACACTGAAGCTTTCTTT; cdr3_aa: CAITGTGRDTEAFF
d_call: TRBD1; j_call: TRBJ2-7; v_call: TRBV13; clone_size: few; cdr3_nt: TGTGCCAGCAGCTTAGGCGGGACAGGGGAGGTCGAGCAGTACTTC; cdr3_aa: CASSLGGTGEVEQYF
d_call: .; j_call: TRBJ2-3; v_call: TRBV7-9; clone_size: .; cdr3_nt: TGTGCCAGCGGTTGGAACACAGATACGCAGTATTTT; cdr3_aa: CASGWNTDTQYF
d_call: .; j_call: TRBJ2-2; v_call: TRBV5-1; clone_size: .; cdr3_nt: TGCGCCAGCAGCCCGGGCGGGGAGCTGTTTTTT; cdr3_aa: CASSPGGELFF
d_call: .; j_call: TRBJ2-5; v_call: TRBV18; clone_size: .; cdr3_nt: TGTGCCAGCTCACCAACGGAGGGTTGGGAGACCCAGTACTTC; cdr3_aa: CASSPTEGWETQYF
d_call: TRBD1; j_call: TRBJ1-4; v_call: TRBV5-1; clone_size: once; cdr3_nt: TGCGCCAGCACCCAGGGGGGCCTTAATGAAAAACTGTTTTTT; cdr3_aa: CASTQGGLNEKLFF
d_call: .; j_call: TRBJ2-1; v_call: TRBV2; clone_size: once; cdr3_nt: TGTGCCAGCAGGGGGATGGATTCTGAGCAGTTCTTC; cdr3_aa: CASRGMDSEQFF
d_call: .; j_call: TRBJ1-2; v_call: TRBV6-5; clone_size: once; cdr3_nt: TGTGCCAGCAGTTACCGGGCCTGGGATGGCTACACCTTC; cdr3_aa: CASSYRAWDGYTF
d_call: TRBD1; j_call: TRBJ2-7; v_call: TRBV10-2; clone_size: .; cdr3_nt: TGCGCCAGCAATGTCCTCGGGACAGCCTACGAGCAGTACTTC; cdr3_aa: CASNVLGTAYEQYF